This T cell receptor (beta chain) was captured by sequencing in a study of blood T cells in healthy people across ages. Study-level points and caveats: PBMCs went unsorted, and a conclusive naive versus antigen-experienced comparison was therefore prevented.

The V gene's germline CDR1 is SGDLS and CDR2 YYNGEE. There are 13 residues in the CDR3. Trimming removed 3 bases from V and 5 bases from J, with 9 bases in between. Primed by a sample-barcoded 5' primer and a J-beta primer mix, a second PCR proceeded for about 7 to 12 cycles. Every single cDNA molecule received a tag from a template-switch adaptor with 12 random nucleotides. TCRdb re-called the 5' RACE reads through MiXCR, storing one row per CDR3 protein. The sample yields 750,000 to 1,000,000 distinct CDR3 sequences, about 27% seen once. This clonotype came up a few times. Antigen unknown. The data also belong to a second study, concerning T cells of mothers and their children. That paper notes: Over 9 million reads per mother and around 3.2 million per child were obtained.

The clonotype comes from a woman in her forties in good health. V and J are TRBV9 and TRBJ2-1, with D tentatively TRBD1 (6 bases). Input material: blood. The CDR3 loop is CASSGQADNEQFF. CDR3 DNA sequence: TGTGCCAGCAGCGGACAGGCAGACAATGAGCAGTTCTTC.